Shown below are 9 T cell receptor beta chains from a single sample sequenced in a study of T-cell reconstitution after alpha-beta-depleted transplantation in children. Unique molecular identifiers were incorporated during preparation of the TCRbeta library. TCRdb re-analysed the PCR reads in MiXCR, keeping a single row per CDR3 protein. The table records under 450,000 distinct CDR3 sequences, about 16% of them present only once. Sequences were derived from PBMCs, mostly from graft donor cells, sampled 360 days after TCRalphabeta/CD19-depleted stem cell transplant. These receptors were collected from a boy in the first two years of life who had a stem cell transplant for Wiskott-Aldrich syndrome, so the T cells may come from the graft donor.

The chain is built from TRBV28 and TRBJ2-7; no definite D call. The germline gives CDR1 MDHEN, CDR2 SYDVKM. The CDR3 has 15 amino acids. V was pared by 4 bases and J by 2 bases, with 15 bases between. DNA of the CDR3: TGTGCCAGCAGTTCGCGCCGAAGGAATCCCTACGAGCAGTACTTC. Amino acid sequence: CASSSRRRNPYEQYF.

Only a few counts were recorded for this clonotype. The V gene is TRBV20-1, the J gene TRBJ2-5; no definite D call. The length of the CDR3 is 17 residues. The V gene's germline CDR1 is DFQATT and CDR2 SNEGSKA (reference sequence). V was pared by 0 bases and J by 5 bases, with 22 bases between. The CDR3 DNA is TGCAGTGCTAGAGATCTAGTCGTCGTAGAGCGCTGGGAGACCCAGTACTTC. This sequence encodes CSARDLVVVERWETQYF.

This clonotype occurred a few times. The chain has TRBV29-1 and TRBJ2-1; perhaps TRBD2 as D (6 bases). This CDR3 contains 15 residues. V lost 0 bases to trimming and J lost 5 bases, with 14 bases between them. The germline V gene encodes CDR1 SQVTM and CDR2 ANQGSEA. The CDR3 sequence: CSVEDWTTTHNEQFF. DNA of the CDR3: TGCAGCGTTGAAGATTGGACTACCACACACAATGAGCAGTTCTTC.

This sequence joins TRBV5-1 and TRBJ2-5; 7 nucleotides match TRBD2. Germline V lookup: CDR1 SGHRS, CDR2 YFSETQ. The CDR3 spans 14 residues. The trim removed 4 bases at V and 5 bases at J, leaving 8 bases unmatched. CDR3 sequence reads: CASSREDARETQYF. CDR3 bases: TGCGCCAGCAGCCGGGAGGATGCGCGGGAGACCCAGTACTTC.

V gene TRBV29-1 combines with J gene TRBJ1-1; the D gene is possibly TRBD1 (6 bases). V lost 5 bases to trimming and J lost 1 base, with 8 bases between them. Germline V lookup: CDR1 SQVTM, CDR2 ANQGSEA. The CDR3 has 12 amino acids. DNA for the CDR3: TGCAGCGTTAGACAGGCGAACACTGAAGCTTTCTTT. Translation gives CSVRQANTEAFF.

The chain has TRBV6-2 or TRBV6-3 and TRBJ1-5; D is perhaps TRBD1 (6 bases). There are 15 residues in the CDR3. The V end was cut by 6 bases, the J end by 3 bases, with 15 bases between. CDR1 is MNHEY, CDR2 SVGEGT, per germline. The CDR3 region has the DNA TGTGCCAGCAGGCCCGGACAGAGCTACAATCAGCCCCAGCATTTT. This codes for CASRPGQSYNQPQHF.

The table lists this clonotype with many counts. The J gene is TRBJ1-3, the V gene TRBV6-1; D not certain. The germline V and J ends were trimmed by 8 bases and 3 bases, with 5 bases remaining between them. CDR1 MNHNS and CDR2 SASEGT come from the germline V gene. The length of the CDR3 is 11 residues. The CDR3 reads CASGLGNTIYF. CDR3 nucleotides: TGTGCCAGCGGCCTTGGAAACACCATATATTTT.

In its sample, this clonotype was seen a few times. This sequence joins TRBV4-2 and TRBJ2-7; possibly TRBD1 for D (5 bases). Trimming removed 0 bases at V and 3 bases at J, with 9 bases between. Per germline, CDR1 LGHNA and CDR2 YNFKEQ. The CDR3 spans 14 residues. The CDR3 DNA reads TGTGCCAGCAGCCAAGATCCAGGGTTCTACGAGCAGTACTTC. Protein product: CASSQDPGFYEQYF.

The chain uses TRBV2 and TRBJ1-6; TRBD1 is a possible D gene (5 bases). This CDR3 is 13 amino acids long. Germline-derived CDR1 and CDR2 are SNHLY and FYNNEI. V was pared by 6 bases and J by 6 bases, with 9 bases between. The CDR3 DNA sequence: TGTGCCAGCAGGCAGGGTGGTAATTCACCCCTCCACTTT. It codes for CASRQGGNSPLHF.